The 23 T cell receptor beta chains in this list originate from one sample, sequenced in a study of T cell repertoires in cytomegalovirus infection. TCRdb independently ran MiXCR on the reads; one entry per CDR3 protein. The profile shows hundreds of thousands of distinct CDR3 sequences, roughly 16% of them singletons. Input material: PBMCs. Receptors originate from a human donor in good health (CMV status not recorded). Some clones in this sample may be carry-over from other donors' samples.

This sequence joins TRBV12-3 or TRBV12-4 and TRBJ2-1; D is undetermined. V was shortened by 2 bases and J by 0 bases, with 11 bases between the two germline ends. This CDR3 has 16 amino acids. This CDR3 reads CASSLWLRSSYNEQFF. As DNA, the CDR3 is TGTGCCAGCAGTTTATGGCTGAGGAGCTCCTACAATGAGCAGTTCTTC.

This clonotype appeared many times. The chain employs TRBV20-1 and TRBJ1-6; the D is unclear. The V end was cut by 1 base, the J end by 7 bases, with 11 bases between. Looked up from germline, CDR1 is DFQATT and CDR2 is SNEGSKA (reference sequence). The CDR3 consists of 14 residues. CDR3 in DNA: TGCAGTGCTAGAGCATGGGCAGCAAATTCACCCCTCCACTTT. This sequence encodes CSARAWAANSPLHF.

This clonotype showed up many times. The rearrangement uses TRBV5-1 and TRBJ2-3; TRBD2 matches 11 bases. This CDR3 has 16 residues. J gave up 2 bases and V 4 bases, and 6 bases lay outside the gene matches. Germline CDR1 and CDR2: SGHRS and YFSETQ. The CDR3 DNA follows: TGCGCCAGCAGCGGCGGACTAGCGGGTAACACAGATACGCAGTATTTT. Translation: CASSGGLAGNTDTQYF.

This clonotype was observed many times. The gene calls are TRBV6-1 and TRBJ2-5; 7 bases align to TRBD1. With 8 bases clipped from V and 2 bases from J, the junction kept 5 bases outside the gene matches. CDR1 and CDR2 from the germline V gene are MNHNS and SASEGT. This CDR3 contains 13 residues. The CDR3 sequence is CASDVGQQETQYF. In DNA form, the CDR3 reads TGTGCCAGCGACGTGGGACAGCAAGAGACCCAGTACTTC.

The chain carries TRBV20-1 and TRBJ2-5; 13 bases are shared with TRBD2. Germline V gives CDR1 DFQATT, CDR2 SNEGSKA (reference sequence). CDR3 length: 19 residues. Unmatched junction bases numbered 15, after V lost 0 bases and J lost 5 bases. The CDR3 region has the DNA TGCAGTGCTAGAGATAAGCAATTCGGACTAGCGGGGGCGCAGGAGACCCAGTACTTC. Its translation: CSARDKQFGLAGAQETQYF.

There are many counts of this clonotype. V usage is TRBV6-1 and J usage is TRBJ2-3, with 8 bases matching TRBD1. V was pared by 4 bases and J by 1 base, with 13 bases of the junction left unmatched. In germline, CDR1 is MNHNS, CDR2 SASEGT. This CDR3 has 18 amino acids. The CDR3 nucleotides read TGTGCCAGCAGTGGCAGGACAGGGTGGGGCATGGGCACAGATACGCAGTATTTT. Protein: CASSGRTGWGMGTDTQYF.

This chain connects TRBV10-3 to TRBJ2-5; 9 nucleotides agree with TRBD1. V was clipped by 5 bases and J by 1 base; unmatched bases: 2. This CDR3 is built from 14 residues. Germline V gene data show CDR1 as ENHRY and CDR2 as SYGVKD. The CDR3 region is CAISKDRGQETQYF. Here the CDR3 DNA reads TGTGCCATCAGTAAGGACAGGGGCCAAGAGACCCAGTACTTC.

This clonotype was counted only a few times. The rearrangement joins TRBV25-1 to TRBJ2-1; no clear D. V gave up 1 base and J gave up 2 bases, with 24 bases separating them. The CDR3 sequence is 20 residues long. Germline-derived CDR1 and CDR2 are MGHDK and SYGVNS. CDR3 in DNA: TGTGCCAGCAGTGAATTTTTTGCCAGCCGAGAATCGAAAGCCTACAATGAGCAGTTCTTC. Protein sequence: CASSEFFASRESKAYNEQFF.

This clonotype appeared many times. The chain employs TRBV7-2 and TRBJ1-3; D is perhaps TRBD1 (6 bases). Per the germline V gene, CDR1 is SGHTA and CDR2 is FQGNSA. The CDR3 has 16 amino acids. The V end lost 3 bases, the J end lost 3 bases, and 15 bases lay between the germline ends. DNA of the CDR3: TGTGCCAGCAGCTTTGGGGGCAGGGGTTTTGGAAACACCATATATTTT. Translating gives CASSFGGRGFGNTIYF.

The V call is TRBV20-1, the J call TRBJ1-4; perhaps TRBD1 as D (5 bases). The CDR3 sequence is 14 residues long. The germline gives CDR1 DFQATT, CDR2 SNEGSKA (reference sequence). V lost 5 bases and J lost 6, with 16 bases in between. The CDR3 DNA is TGCAGTGCTCTAGGGGACGGGTGGGATGAAAAACTGTTTTTT. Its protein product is CSALGDGWDEKLFF.

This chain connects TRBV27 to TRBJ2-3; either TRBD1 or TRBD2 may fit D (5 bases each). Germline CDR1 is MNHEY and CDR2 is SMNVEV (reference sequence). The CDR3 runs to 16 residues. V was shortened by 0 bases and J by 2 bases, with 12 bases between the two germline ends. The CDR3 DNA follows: TGTGCCAGCAGTTTATCTCGAGGGGATAACACAGATACGCAGTATTTT. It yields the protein CASSLSRGDNTDTQYF.

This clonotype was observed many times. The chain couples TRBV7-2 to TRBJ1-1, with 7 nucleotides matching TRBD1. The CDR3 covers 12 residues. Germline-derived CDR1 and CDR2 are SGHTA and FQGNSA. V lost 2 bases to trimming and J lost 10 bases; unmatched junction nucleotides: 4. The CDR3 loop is CASSLNRGVAFF. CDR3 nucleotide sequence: TGTGCCAGCAGCTTAAACAGGGGAGTAGCTTTCTTT. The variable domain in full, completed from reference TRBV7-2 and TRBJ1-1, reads GAGVSQSPSNKVTEKGKDVELRCDPISGHTALYWYRQSLGQGLEFLIYFQGNSAPDKSGLPSDRFSAERTGGSVSTLTIQRTQQEDSAVYLCASSLNRGVAFFGQGTRLTVV.

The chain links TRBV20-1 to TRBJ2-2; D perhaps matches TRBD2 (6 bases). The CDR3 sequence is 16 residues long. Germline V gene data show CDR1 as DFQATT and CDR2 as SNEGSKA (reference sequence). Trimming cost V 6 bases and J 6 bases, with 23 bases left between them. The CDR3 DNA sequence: TGCAGTGCCCGATCAACTAGCTGGGGGTCGGCCGGGGAGCTGTTTTTT. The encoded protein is CSARSTSWGSAGELFF.

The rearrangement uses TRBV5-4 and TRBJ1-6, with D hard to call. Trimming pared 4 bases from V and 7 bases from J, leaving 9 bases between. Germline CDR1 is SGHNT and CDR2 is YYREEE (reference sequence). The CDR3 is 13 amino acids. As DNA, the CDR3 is TGTGCCAGCAGCCCCGGATGGAATTCACCCCTCCACTTT. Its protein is CASSPGWNSPLHF.

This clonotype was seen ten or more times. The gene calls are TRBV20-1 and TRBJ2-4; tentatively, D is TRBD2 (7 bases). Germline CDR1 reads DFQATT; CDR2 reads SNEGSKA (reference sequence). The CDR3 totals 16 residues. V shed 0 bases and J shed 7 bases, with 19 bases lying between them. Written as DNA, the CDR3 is TGCAGTGCTAGAGATGAAGGAAACAGGGAGGGTAACATTCAGTACTTC. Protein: CSARDEGNREGNIQYF.

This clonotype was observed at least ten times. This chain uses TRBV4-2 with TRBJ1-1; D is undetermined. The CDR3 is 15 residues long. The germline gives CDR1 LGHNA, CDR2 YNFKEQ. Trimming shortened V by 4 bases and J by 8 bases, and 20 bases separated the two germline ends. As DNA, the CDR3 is TGTGCCAGCAGCCCGCCCCCCCAGGACCTGAGAGAAGCTTTCTTT. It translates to CASSPPPQDLREAFF.

The CDR3 DNA reads TGTGCCAGCAGACAAGGACAGGGGGAGGCCTGGAGTCAGCCCCAGCATTTT. Amino acid sequence: CASRQGQGEAWSQPQHF. This chain links TRBV6-6 with TRBJ1-5, with 10 bases that match TRBD1. Losses at the gene ends were 6 bases for V and 6 bases for J; bases not matched to a gene: 14. The CDR3 length is 17 residues. CDR1 and CDR2 from the germline V gene are MNHNY and SVGAGI (reference sequence).

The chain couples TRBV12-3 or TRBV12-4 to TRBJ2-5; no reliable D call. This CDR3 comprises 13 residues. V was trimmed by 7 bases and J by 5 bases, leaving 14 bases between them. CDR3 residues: CASNLLLGETQYF. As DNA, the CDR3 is TGTGCCAGCAATCTTCTACTGGGGGAGACCCAGTACTTC.

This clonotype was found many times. CDR3 sequence (DNA): TGTGCCAGCAGCTTAGCCAGCGCCCGGTTACCTAGGGAGACCCAGTACTTC. Protein product: CASSLASARLPRETQYF. The chain links TRBV7-2 to TRBJ2-5; D uncertain. Between the trimmed V and J ends, which lost 0 bases and 5 bases, there was a span of 19 bases. Per the germline V gene, CDR1 is SGHTA and CDR2 is FQGNSA. CDR3 length equals 17 residues.

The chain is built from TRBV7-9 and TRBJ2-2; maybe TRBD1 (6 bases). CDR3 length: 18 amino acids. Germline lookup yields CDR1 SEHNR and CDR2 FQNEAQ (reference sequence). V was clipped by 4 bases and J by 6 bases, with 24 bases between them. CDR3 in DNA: TGTGCCAGCAGCTCGAAACCTGGGACAATCGAGGGGGCCGGGGAGCTGTTTTTT. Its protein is CASSSKPGTIEGAGELFF.

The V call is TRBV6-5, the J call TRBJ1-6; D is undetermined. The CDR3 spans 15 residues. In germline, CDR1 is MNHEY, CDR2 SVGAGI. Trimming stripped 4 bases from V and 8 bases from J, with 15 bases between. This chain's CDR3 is CASSFGLGAYSPLHF. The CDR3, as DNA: TGTGCCAGCAGTTTTGGATTGGGAGCCTATTCACCCCTCCACTTT.

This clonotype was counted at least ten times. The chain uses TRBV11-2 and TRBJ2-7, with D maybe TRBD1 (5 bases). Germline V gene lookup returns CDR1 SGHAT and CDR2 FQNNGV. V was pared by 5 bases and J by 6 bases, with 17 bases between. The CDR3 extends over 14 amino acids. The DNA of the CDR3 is TGTGCCAGCAGCCCGCATACGACAGCTCCCGAGCAGTACTTC. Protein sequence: CASSPHTTAPEQYF.

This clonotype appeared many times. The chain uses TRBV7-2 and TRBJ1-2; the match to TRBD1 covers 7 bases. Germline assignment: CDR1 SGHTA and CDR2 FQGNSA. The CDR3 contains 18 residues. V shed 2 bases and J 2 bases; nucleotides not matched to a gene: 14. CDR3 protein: CASSLTRSTGYENYGYTF. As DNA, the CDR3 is TGTGCCAGCAGCTTAACCCGATCGACAGGGTACGAGAACTATGGCTACACCTTC.